This T cell receptor (beta chain) came from a study of blood T cell repertoires in COVID-19. Turning to the study itself: Samples taken during acute and convalescent COVID-19 were collected in the United States, Italy and Spain.

The CDR3 loop spans 15 amino acids. The germline V gene has CDR1 SGHTA and CDR2 FQGTGA. J was trimmed by 5 bases and V by 6 bases; bases with no gene match: 6. While infection was still active, Seattle patients were enrolled and then followed longitudinally. Some clones are missing from TCRdb's copy, which holds only in-frame ones; the method was immunoSEQ multiplex PCR. The repertoire holds about 68,000 clones, with about nine tenths as singletons. The rearrangement joins TRBV7-3 to TRBJ2-2, with 10 bases identical to TRBD1. This TCR was sampled from a man aged 50 or older with COVID-19, enrolled during active disease. Sequencing was performed on peripheral blood. The DNA for the CDR3 is TGTGCCAGCAGACGGGACAGGGGAGAGACCGGGGAGCTGTTTTTT. Protein: CASRRDRGETGELFF.